Below, 30 T cell receptor beta chains from the same sample are listed, as sequenced in a study of blood T cell repertoires in COVID-19. Method: immunoSEQ multiplex PCR; TCRdb's copy keeps in-frame clones and lacks some. The table has 150,000 to 200,000 clones, around nine tenths seen once; the top ten hold 2.7%. Sequenced material: peripheral blood. The receptors derive from a middle-aged man with active or convalescent COVID-19.

J is TRBJ2-7 and V is TRBV7-6; TRBD1 aligns across 7 bases. The CDR3 length is 16 residues. Germline assignment: CDR1 SGHVS and CDR2 FNYEAQ. The ends lost 4 bases at V and 2 bases at J; junction bases unmatched: 11. The CDR3 reads CASSSPLGQPPYEQYF. CDR3 coding DNA: TGTGCCAGCAGCTCTCCACTGGGACAGCCCCCCTACGAGCAGTACTTC.

The chain has TRBV19 and TRBJ1-2, with 9 positions matching TRBD1. Germline lookup yields CDR1 LNHDA and CDR2 SQIVND (reference sequence). J was trimmed by 8 bases and V by 4 bases; bases with no gene match: 2. This CDR3 is 12 amino acids long. CDR3 sequence (DNA): TGTGCCAGTAGTAGGACAGGGGACGGCTACACCTTC. It is translated as CASSRTGDGYTF. Full variable domain (outside the CDR3, taken from reference TRBV19 and TRBJ1-2): DGGITQSPKYLFRKEGQNVTLSCEQNLNHDAMYWYRQDPGQGLRLIYYSQIVNDFQKGDIAEGYSVSREKKESFPLTVTSAQKNPTAFYLCASSRTGDGYTFGSGTRLTVV.

Notes on this clone: Here the CDR3 omits its conserved ending phenylalanine or tryptophan, so a read error is the likely source. Because the CDR3's place on the DNA is in doubt, the DNA is left out and the CDR3 is given as listed by TCRdb. The rearrangement uses TRBV29-1 and TRBJ1-2. Both ends counted, the CDR3 spans 8 residues. Germline-derived CDR1 and CDR2 are SQVTM and ANQGSEA. The CDR3 is CSVENGSL.

The J gene is TRBJ1-5, the V gene TRBV30; unclear D gene. This CDR3 has 12 amino acids. V was cut by 2 bases and J by 7 bases, with 9 bases left in between. Germline values: CDR1 GTSNPN, CDR2 SVGIG (reference sequence). DNA for the CDR3: TGTGCCTGGAGTTCAGCCGGGCAGCCCCAGCATTTT. Translation: CAWSSAGQPQHF. The full variable domain, completed using reference TRBV30 and TRBJ1-5, is SQTIHQWPATLVQPVGSPLSLECTVEGTSNPNLYWYRQAAGRGLQLLFYSVGIGQISSEVPQNLSASRPQDRQFILSSKKLLLSDSGFYLCAWSSAGQPQHFGDGTRLSIL.

This sequence joins TRBV9 and TRBJ2-5; perhaps TRBD2 as D (6 bases). The V gene lost 0 bases and the J gene lost 2 bases, with 14 bases spanning the gap. The CDR3 has 16 residues. The germline gives CDR1 SGDLS, CDR2 YYNGEE. The CDR3 sequence: CASSVGVGGPQETQYF. The CDR3 DNA reads as TGTGCCAGCAGCGTAGGGGTGGGGGGACCGCAAGAGACCCAGTACTTC.

In DNA, the CDR3 is TGTGCCAGCAGCTTAGCGATGGGCGGGGGGGCCACAGATACGCAGTATTTT. This gives the protein CASSLAMGGGATDTQYF. The chain combines TRBV7-9 with TRBJ2-3, with 9 bases identical to TRBD2. There are 17 residues in the CDR3. Germline V gives CDR1 SEHNR, CDR2 FQNEAQ (reference sequence). The V and J ends lost 0 bases and 2 bases, in that order; junction bases with no gene match: 6.

The rearrangement uses TRBV7-6 and TRBJ2-2; 8 bases are shared with TRBD1. With 0 bases clipped from V and 2 bases from J, the junction kept 2 bases outside the gene matches. The CDR3 extends over 16 amino acids. Germline CDR1 is SGHVS and CDR2 is FNYEAQ. In DNA, the CDR3 is TGTGCCAGCAGCTTAGCCGGGACAGGCAACACCGGGGAGCTGTTTTTT. Amino acids: CASSLAGTGNTGELFF.

The chain carries TRBV14 and TRBJ2-7, with D possibly matching TRBD2 (5 bases). This CDR3 has 15 residues. The germline V gene has CDR1 SGHDN and CDR2 FVKESK. With 0 bases removed from V and 7 bases from J, the gap between germline ends came to 16 bases. The CDR3 nucleotides read TGTGCCAGCAGCCAAGATAGACTCCCCTCGGGGGAGCAGTACTTC. Translated: CASSQDRLPSGEQYF.

V and J are TRBV9 and TRBJ2-7, with D possibly TRBD2 on 5 matching bases. CDR3 size: 13 residues. Germline CDR1 and CDR2: SGDLS and YYNGEE. Trimming took 4 bases from V and 6 from J, leaving 14 bases between them. In DNA form, the CDR3 reads TGTGCCAGCAGCAAATTACTCGAGGGCGAGCAGTACTTC. The encoded protein is CASSKLLEGEQYF. Variable domain in full (rest from reference TRBV9 and TRBJ2-7): DSGVTQTPKHLITATGQRVTLRCSPRSGDLSVYWYQQSLDQGLQFLIQYYNGEERAKGNILERFSAQQFPDLHSELNLSSLELGDSALYFCASSKLLEGEQYFGPGTRLTVT.

The chain links TRBV5-5 to TRBJ1-1, with 7 bases identical to TRBD1. The CDR3 sequence is 17 residues long. With V trimmed by 1 base and J by 2 bases, 11 bases remained unmatched. Germline V gene data show CDR1 as SGHKS and CDR2 as YYEKEE (reference sequence). The DNA for the CDR3 is TGTGCCAGCAGCTTGTCAGTTCACAGGGGTCTCAACACTGAAGCTTTCTTT. It specifies CASSLSVHRGLNTEAFF.

The chain links TRBV15 to TRBJ1-4; tentative D call: TRBD1 (5 bases). V was shortened by 0 bases and J by 10 bases, with 12 bases between the two germline ends. This CDR3 region has 14 residues. CDR1 and CDR2 (germline): LNHNV, YYDKDF (reference sequence). CDR3 residues: CATSRELQGRKLFF. The CDR3 DNA reads TGTGCCACCAGCAGAGAGCTTCAGGGCCGAAAACTGTTTTTT. Together with reference TRBV15 and TRBJ1-4, the CDR3 gives the full variable domain: DAMVIQNPRYQVTQFGKPVTLSCSQTLNHNVMYWYQQKSSQAPKLLFHYYDKDFNNEADTPDNFQSRRPNTSFCFLDIRSPGLGDTAMYLCATSRELQGRKLFFGSGTQLSVL.

The chain couples TRBV12-3 or TRBV12-4 to TRBJ1-6; no clear D gene. The CDR3 runs to 13 residues. Trimming took off 6 bases at V and 8 bases at J, with 11 bases between the two ends. Here the CDR3 DNA reads TGTGCCAGCAGCCGGGAATATGATTCACCCCTCCACTTT. It is translated as CASSREYDSPLHF.

Written as DNA, the CDR3 is TGTGCCAGCTCACCAGTCGGGATAAGCACAGATACGCAGTATTTT. This translates into CASSPVGISTDTQYF. V is TRBV18 and J is TRBJ2-3, with D maybe TRBD2 (5 bases). The CDR3 extends over 15 amino acids. Per germline, CDR1 KGHSH and CDR2 LQKENI. The V and J ends lost 2 bases and 0 bases respectively, with 9 bases between them.

This sequence joins TRBV15 and TRBJ1-6, with D hard to call. Germline CDR1 and CDR2: LNHNV and YYDKDF (reference sequence). The CDR3 spans 18 residues. Trimming left V 0 bases short and J 0 bases short, with 12 bases between. The CDR3 coding sequence is TGTGCCACCAGCAGAGATCTGATAGGGAGCTCCTATAATTCACCCCTCCACTTT. Encoded protein: CATSRDLIGSSYNSPLHF. The entire variable domain, with the rest obtained from reference TRBV15 and TRBJ1-6, is as follows: DAMVIQNPRYQVTQFGKPVTLSCSQTLNHNVMYWYQQKSSQAPKLLFHYYDKDFNNEADTPDNFQSRRPNTSFCFLDIRSPGLGDTAMYLCATSRDLIGSSYNSPLHFGNGTRLTVT.

This clone was detected a few times. CDR3 loop: CASTSTLGETQYF. The CDR3 DNA is TGTGCCAGCACCTCGACTCTGGGAGAGACCCAGTACTTC. The rearrangement uses TRBV11-2 and TRBJ2-5, with D uncertain. Per the germline V gene, CDR1 is SGHAT and CDR2 is FQNNGV. The CDR3 covers 13 residues. V lost 7 bases, J lost 4 bases, and 13 bases lay in between.

In its sample, this clone was seen a few times. The chain combines TRBV11-3 with TRBJ2-5; tentative D call: TRBD2 (7 bases). CDR1 is SGHNT, CDR2 YENEEA, per germline. The V gene lost 3 bases and the J gene lost 1 base, with 12 bases spanning the gap. The CDR3 is made up of 15 amino acids. The CDR3: CASSFSGGLQETQYF. The CDR3 DNA is TGTGCCAGCAGCTTTTCGGGGGGCCTCCAAGAGACCCAGTACTTC.

This clone was seen only once. The chain joins TRBV15 to TRBJ1-5; 7 bases match TRBD1. V was pared by 9 bases and J by 5 bases, with 13 bases of the junction left unmatched. The CDR3 is 15 amino acids. Germline CDR1 LNHNV, CDR2 YYDKDF (reference sequence). CDR3 region: CATANPRDSYQPQHF. CDR3 DNA: TGTGCCACAGCTAACCCTCGGGACAGTTATCAGCCCCAGCATTTT.

The chain employs TRBV5-5 and TRBJ1-5; 10 bases align to TRBD1. The CDR3 contains 15 residues. Germline assignment: CDR1 SGHKS and CDR2 YYEKEE (reference sequence). Trimming took 4 bases from V and 6 from J; bases not matched to a gene: 7. CDR3 DNA: TGTGCCAGCAGCCCGGGGACAGGGGTTGGTCAGCCCCAGCATTTT. Protein sequence: CASSPGTGVGQPQHF.

The rearrangement links TRBV28 to TRBJ2-7; TRBD1 aligns across 8 bases. V gave up 8 bases and J gave up 7 bases; unmatched junction bases: 13. The CDR3 covers 14 residues. From germline, CDR1 is MDHEN and CDR2 SYDVKM. The CDR3 here is CASFERQGQEEQYF. As DNA, the CDR3 is TGTGCCAGCTTCGAGAGACAGGGGCAGGAAGAGCAGTACTTC.

The chain employs TRBV2 and TRBJ1-5; D possibly corresponds to TRBD1 (6 bases). In germline, CDR1 is SNHLY, CDR2 FYNNEI. Trimming left V 11 bases short and J 8 bases short, with 19 bases between. This CDR3 is built from 13 residues. CDR3 region: CAGRGGAYEPQHF. CDR3 in DNA: TGTGCCGGGAGGGGGGGGGCTTATGAGCCCCAGCATTTT.

The V and J genes are TRBV6-1 and TRBJ1-5, with no clear D. The ends were cut back, 3 bases at V and 2 bases at J, with 8 bases in the middle. This CDR3 has 14 amino acids. CDR1 is MNHNS, CDR2 SASEGT, per germline. CDR3 sequence: CASSDAGGNQPQHF. CDR3 nucleotide sequence: TGTGCCAGCAGTGATGCAGGTGGCAATCAGCCCCAGCATTTT.

V and J are TRBV7-3 and TRBJ2-2; perhaps TRBD2 as D (5 bases). Germline V gene sequence: CDR1 SGHTA, CDR2 FQGTGA. This CDR3 is built from 14 residues. V lost 4 bases and J lost 2, with 8 bases in between. The CDR3 region has the DNA TGTGCCAGCAGCTGGACTGTTAACACCGGGGAGCTGTTTTTT. Protein sequence: CASSWTVNTGELFF.

CDR3 region: CSVGGDGSSGNTIYF. The CDR3 DNA reads as TGCAGCGTTGGGGGGGACGGAAGCTCTGGAAACACCATATATTTT. The chain has TRBV29-1 and TRBJ1-3; a possible D gene is TRBD1 (5 bases). CDR1 and CDR2 (germline): SQVTM, ANQGSEA. V was cut by 4 bases and J by 0 bases, with 13 bases left in between. The CDR3 is made up of 15 amino acids.

V is TRBV18 and J is TRBJ2-1; 9 bases match TRBD1. V was clipped by 6 bases and J by 3 bases; unmatched bases: 3. The CDR3 runs 14 residues. Germline V gives CDR1 KGHSH, CDR2 LQKENI. In DNA, the CDR3 is TGTGCCAGCTCCCGGGACAGGGACTACAATGAGCAGTTCTTC. As protein: CASSRDRDYNEQFF.

This clone was recorded a few times. V usage is TRBV3-1 (or the pseudogene TRBV3-2) and J usage is TRBJ1-2; 9 nucleotides agree with TRBD1. In germline, CDR1 is LGHDT, CDR2 YNNKEL (reference sequence). The CDR3 runs to 14 residues. Trimming removed 2 bases from V and 5 bases from J; junction bases left unmatched: 3. The CDR3 coding sequence is TGTGCCAGCAGCCAAACGGACAGGGGTTATGGCTACACCTTC. As protein: CASSQTDRGYGYTF.

The rearrangement uses TRBV28 and TRBJ2-1, with a tentative D call TRBD2 (5 bases). This CDR3 has 14 residues. V lost 5 bases to trimming and J lost 8 bases, with 16 bases between them. CDR1 is MDHEN and CDR2 is SYDVKM in the germline V gene. The CDR3 DNA follows: TGTGCCAGCAGTCCCGGTATGGCCGGGGATGAGCAGTTCTTC. Translating gives CASSPGMAGDEQFF.

This chain uses TRBV7-8 with TRBJ2-3; TRBD2 agrees at 10 bases. The CDR3 has 18 residues. CDR1 is SGHVS and CDR2 is FQNEAQ in the germline V gene. V dropped 5 bases and J dropped 2; count of bases not matched to a gene: 13. Here the CDR3 reads CASSLYPSGGYDTDTQYF. CDR3 DNA: TGTGCCAGCAGCCTATACCCTAGCGGGGGCTATGACACAGATACGCAGTATTTT.

The genes are TRBV5-5 and TRBJ1-4; 8 nucleotides match TRBD1. The CDR3 runs to 16 residues. The trim removed 6 bases at V and 0 bases at J, leaving 7 bases unmatched. Germline CDR1 SGHKS, CDR2 YYEKEE (reference sequence). The CDR3 spells CASTFQGAPTNEKLFF. CDR3 nucleotide sequence: TGTGCCAGCACCTTTCAGGGGGCCCCAACTAATGAAAAACTGTTTTTT.

The chain has TRBV12-3 or TRBV12-4 and TRBJ2-3; D is ambiguous. Trimming stripped 5 bases from V and 4 bases from J, with 10 bases between. The length of the CDR3 is 13 residues. The CDR3, as DNA: TGTGCCAGCAGTCTCCGAGTGGCAGATACGCAGTATTTT. Protein product: CASSLRVADTQYF.

CDR3 coding DNA: TGTGCCACCAGCTCCCCGAAGCAGGGGAATTCACCCCTCCACTTT. Protein product: CATSSPKQGNSPLHF. V usage is TRBV15 and J usage is TRBJ1-6, with D possibly matching TRBD1 (6 bases). CDR3 length: 15 amino acids. V lost 5 bases and J lost 7, with 15 bases in between. Germline values: CDR1 LNHNV, CDR2 YYDKDF (reference sequence). The full variable domain, in which reference TRBV15 and TRBJ1-6 provide the parts outside the CDR3, is DAMVIQNPRYQVTQFGKPVTLSCSQTLNHNVMYWYQQKSSQAPKLLFHYYDKDFNNEADTPDNFQSRRPNTSFCFLDIRSPGLGDTAMYLCATSSPKQGNSPLHFGNGTRLTVT.